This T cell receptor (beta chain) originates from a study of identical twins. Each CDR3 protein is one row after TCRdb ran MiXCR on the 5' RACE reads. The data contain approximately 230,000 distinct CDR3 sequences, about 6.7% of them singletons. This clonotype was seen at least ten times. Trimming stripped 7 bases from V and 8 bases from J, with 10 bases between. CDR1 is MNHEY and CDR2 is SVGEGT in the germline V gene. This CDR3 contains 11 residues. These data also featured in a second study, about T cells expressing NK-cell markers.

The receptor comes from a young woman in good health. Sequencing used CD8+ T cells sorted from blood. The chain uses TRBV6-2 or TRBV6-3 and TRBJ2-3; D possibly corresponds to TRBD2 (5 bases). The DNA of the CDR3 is TGTGCCAGCACCACGGGGAGTACGCAGTATTTT. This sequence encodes CASTTGSTQYF.